These 9 T cell receptor beta chains were sequenced from one sample in a study of blood T cell repertoires in COVID-19 (dated by TCRdb to about 2020). The library was generated by the immunoSEQ multiplex PCR assay. TCRdb carries this immuneACCESS record with in-frame sequences only. Its versions omit some clonotypes, under half of them owing to an unresolved V gene in the studies checked, with the rest unexplained. This sample gives roughly 220,000 clones in total; 84% of them show up just once. Jointly, the top ten make up around 6.5% of the sample. What was sequenced was PBMCs or T cells enriched from blood (not recorded which). The source is a woman aged 40-49 years who had recovered from COVID-19.

The chain recombines TRBV9 with TRBJ2-3; D is unclear. CDR3 size: 14 residues. Germline lookup yields CDR1 SGDLS and CDR2 YYNGEE. Trimming pared 0 bases from V and 6 bases from J, leaving 11 bases between. The CDR3 nucleotides read TGTGCCAGCAGCGTAGGGCCTAGAGCCGATACGCAGTATTTT. Protein: CASSVGPRADTQYF. Full variable domain (remainder filled in from reference TRBV9 and TRBJ2-3): DSGVTQTPKHLITATGQRVTLRCSPRSGDLSVYWYQQSLDQGLQFLIQYYNGEERAKGNILERFSAQQFPDLHSELNLSSLELGDSALYFCASSVGPRADTQYFGPGTRLTVL.

The V gene is TRBV19, the J gene TRBJ1-1; D possibly corresponds to TRBD1 (5 bases). The CDR3 loop spans 13 amino acids. Deletions cut 3 bases from V and 4 bases from J, with 9 bases between. The germline gives CDR1 LNHDA, CDR2 SQIVND (reference sequence). CDR3 sequence reads: CASSIGGATEAFF. The CDR3 nucleotides read TGTGCCAGTAGTATTGGAGGGGCCACTGAAGCTTTCTTT.

This chain connects TRBV10-3 to TRBJ2-3, with 7 positions matching TRBD2. The CDR3 runs to 15 residues. CDR1 and CDR2 from the germline V gene are ENHRY and SYGVKD. The J segment lost 4 bases and the V segment lost 11 bases, leaving 15 bases of the junction unmatched. DNA for the CDR3: TGTGCCGTCTCCGGGGGGACGGGGGTTGCAGATACGCAGTATTTT. Its translation is CAVSGGTGVADTQYF.

This clone has a single count. The J gene is TRBJ2-5, the V gene TRBV11-2, with 14 bases lining up with TRBD2. J gave up 7 bases and V 0 bases, and 13 bases lay outside the gene matches. Germline loops: CDR1 SGHAT, CDR2 FQNNGV. CDR3 length: 19 residues. The CDR3 DNA follows: TGTGCCAGCAGCTTAGATCTCCGGCGGACTGGGACTAGCGGGAGGACCCAGTACTTC. Protein product: CASSLDLRRTGTSGRTQYF.

The genes are TRBV27 and TRBJ1-5; maybe TRBD1 (6 bases). This CDR3 is 14 amino acids long. Trimming cost V 1 base and J 5 bases, with 9 bases left between them. Per germline, CDR1 MNHEY and CDR2 SMNVEV (reference sequence). The DNA of the CDR3 is TGTGCCAGCAGTTTATGGGCAGGGGATCAGCCCCAGCATTTT. Translation: CASSLWAGDQPQHF.

The chain has TRBV3-1 (or the pseudogene TRBV3-2) and TRBJ2-2, with D maybe TRBD2 (6 bases). The CDR3 contains 14 residues. The germline CDR1 and CDR2 sequences are LGHDT and YNNKEL (reference sequence). Trimming shortened V by 6 bases and J by 0 bases, and 8 bases separated the two germline ends. The CDR3 is CASSIAANTGELFF. Written as DNA, the CDR3 is TGTGCCAGCAGTATAGCGGCGAACACCGGGGAGCTGTTTTTT.

This chain connects TRBV27 to TRBJ2-1; D may be TRBD2 (6 bases). The CDR3 loop spans 13 amino acids. The ends were cut back, 4 bases at V and 8 bases at J, with 12 bases in the middle. The germline CDR1 and CDR2 sequences are MNHEY and SMNVEV (reference sequence). The CDR3 region is CASSSGVGDEQFF. The CDR3 coding sequence is TGTGCCAGCAGTTCGGGGGTTGGGGATGAGCAGTTCTTC.

V is TRBV19 and J is TRBJ2-3, with D possibly being TRBD1 (5 bases). V lost 6 bases and J lost 4, with 20 bases in between. From germline, CDR1 is LNHDA and CDR2 SQIVND (reference sequence). The CDR3 loop spans 16 amino acids. CDR3: CASRPAVQGEADTQYF. DNA of the CDR3: TGTGCCAGTAGGCCGGCGGTCCAGGGCGAGGCAGATACGCAGTATTTT. Variable domain in full (rest from reference TRBV19 and TRBJ2-3): DGGITQSPKYLFRKEGQNVTLSCEQNLNHDAMYWYRQDPGQGLRLIYYSQIVNDFQKGDIAEGYSVSREKKESFPLTVTSAQKNPTAFYLCASRPAVQGEADTQYFGPGTRLTVL.

CDR3 loop: CASGLWGPGYTF. The CDR3 DNA is TGTGCCAGCGGCCTCTGGGGGCCAGGCTACACCTTC. The chain employs TRBV27 and TRBJ1-2, with a possible D match to TRBD1 (6 bases). This CDR3 is 12 amino acids long. The V end was cut by 8 bases, the J end by 8 bases, with 15 bases between. CDR1 and CDR2 from the germline V gene are MNHEY and SMNVEV (reference sequence).